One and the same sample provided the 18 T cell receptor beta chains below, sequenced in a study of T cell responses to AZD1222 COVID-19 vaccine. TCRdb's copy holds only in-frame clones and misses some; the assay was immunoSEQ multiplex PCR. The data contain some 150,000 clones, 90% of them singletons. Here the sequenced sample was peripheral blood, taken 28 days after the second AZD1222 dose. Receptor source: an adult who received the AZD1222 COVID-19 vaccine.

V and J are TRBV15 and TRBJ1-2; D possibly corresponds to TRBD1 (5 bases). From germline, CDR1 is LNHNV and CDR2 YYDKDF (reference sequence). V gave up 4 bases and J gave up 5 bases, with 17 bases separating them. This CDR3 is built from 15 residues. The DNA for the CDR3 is TGTGCCACCAGCAACCCAATACGGGGGGAATATGGCTACACCTTC. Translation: CATSNPIRGEYGYTF.

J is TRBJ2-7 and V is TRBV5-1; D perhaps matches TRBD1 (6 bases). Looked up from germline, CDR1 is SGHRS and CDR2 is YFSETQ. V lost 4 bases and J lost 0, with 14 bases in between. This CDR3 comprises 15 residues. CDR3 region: CASSVDRPVSYEQYF. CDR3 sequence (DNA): TGCGCCAGCAGCGTAGACAGGCCCGTCTCCTACGAGCAGTACTTC.

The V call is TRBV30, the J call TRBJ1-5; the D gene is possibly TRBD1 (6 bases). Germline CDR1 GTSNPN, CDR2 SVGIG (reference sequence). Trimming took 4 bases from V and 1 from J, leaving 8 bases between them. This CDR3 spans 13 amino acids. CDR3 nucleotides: TGTGCCTGGACCGGACAGAGCAATCAGCCCCAGCATTTT. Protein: CAWTGQSNQPQHF.

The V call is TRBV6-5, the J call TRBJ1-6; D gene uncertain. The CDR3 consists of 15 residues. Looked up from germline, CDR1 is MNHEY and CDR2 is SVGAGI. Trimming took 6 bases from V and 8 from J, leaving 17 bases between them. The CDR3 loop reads CASRRQFELHSPLHF. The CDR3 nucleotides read TGTGCCAGCAGGCGACAATTTGAACTGCATTCACCCCTCCACTTT.

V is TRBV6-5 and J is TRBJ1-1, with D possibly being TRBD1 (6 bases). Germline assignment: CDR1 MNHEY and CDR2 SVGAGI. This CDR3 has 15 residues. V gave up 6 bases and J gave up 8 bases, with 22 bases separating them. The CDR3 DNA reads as TGTGCCAGCAGGCCCCACGTCCAGGGGAATCGGGAAGCTTTCTTT. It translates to CASRPHVQGNREAFF.

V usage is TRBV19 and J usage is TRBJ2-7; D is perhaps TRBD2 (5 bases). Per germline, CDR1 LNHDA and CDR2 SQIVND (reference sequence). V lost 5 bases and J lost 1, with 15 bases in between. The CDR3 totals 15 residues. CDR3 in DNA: TGTGCCAGTAGTCCGGGGTCTGAGAGGTCCTACGAGCAGTACTTC. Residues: CASSPGSERSYEQYF.

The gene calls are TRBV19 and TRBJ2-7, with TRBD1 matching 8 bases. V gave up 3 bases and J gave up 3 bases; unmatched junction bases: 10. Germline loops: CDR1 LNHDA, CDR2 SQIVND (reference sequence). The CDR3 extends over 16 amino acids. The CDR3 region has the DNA TGTGCCAGTAGTATCTCCCCTCTTGGACAGGGCTACGAGCAGTACTTC. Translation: CASSISPLGQGYEQYF.

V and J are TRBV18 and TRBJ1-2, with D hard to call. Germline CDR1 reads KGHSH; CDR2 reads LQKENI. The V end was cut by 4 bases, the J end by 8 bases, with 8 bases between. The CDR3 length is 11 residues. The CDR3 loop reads CASSREGGYTF. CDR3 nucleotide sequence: TGTGCCAGCTCACGTGAGGGAGGCTACACCTTC.

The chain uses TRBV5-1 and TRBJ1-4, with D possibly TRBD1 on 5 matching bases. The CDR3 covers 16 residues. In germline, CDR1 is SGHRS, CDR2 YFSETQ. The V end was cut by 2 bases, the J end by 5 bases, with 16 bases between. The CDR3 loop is CASSLFSGTGNEKLFF. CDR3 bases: TGCGCCAGCAGCTTATTCTCCGGGACGGGAAATGAAAAACTGTTTTTT.

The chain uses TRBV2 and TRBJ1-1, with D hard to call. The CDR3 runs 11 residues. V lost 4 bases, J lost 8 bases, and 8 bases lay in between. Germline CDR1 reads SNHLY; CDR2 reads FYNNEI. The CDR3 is CASSVQAEAFF. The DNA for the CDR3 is TGTGCCAGCAGTGTGCAAGCCGAAGCTTTCTTT.

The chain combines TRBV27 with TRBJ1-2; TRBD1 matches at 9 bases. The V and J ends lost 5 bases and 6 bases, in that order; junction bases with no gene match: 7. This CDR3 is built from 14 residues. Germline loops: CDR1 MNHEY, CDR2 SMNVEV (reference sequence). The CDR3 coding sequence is TGTGCCAGCAGTCCGACGGGACAGGGTAATGGCTACACCTTC. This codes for CASSPTGQGNGYTF.

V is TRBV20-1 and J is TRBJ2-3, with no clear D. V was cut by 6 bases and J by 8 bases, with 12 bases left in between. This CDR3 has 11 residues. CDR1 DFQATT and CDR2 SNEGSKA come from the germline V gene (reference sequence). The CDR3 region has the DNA TGCAGTGCGGTACTTGGCAGTACGCAGTATTTT. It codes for CSAVLGSTQYF.

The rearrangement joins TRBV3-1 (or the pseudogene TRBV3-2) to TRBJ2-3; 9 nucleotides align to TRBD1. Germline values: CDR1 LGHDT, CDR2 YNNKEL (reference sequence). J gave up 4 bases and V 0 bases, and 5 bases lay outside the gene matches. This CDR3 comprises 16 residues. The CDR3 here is CASSQDIGQGSDTQYF. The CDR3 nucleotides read TGTGCCAGCAGCCAAGATATCGGACAGGGGTCAGATACGCAGTATTTT.

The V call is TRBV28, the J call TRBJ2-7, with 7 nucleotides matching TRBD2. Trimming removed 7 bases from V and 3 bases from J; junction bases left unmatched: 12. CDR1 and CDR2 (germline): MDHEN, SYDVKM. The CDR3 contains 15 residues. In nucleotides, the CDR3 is TGTGCCAGCACCTCCATTGGGGAGGGCCTCTACGAGCAGTACTTC. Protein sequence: CASTSIGEGLYEQYF.

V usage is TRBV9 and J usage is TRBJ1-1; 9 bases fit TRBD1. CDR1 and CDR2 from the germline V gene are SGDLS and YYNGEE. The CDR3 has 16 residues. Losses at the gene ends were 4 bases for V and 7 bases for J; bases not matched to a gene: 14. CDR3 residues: CASSNRDRVGGDEAFF. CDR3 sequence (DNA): TGTGCCAGCAGCAACCGGGACAGGGTTGGAGGCGATGAAGCTTTCTTT.

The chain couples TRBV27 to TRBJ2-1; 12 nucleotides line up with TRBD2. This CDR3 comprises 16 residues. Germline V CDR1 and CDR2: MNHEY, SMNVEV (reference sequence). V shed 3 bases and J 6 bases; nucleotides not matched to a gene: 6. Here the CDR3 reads CASSFYRLAGANEQFF. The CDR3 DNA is TGTGCCAGCAGTTTTTATAGACTAGCGGGGGCCAATGAGCAGTTCTTC.

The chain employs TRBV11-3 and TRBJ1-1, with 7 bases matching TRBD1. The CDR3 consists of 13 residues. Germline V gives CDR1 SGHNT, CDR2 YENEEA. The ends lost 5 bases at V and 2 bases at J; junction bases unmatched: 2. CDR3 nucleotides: TGTGCCAGCAGCCGACAGGGAAACACTGAAGCTTTCTTT. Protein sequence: CASSRQGNTEAFF.

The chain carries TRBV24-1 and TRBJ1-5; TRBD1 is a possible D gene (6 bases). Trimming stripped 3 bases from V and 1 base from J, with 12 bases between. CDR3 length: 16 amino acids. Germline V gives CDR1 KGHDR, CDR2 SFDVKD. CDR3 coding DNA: TGTGCCACCAGTGATAGGGGGGCCGCGAGCAATCAGCCCCAGCATTTT. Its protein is CATSDRGAASNQPQHF.